This entry describes one T cell receptor beta chain. This receptor's antigen is unknown. Base-call qualities are not available, and no considerably larger clone is one nucleotide away. The source of the sample is a study of CD4 T cells in relation to SARS-CoV-2 and coronaviruses (dated by TCRdb to 2020 to 2022). Background on the whole study: In the ViraFEST assay, PBMCs were cultured with antigen for ten to eleven days, after which TCR beta CDR3s were sequenced to identify clonal expansions specific to the antigen. An HIV-1 Nef peptide pool or a no-peptide culture served as the negative reference condition. HLA restriction was mapped for shared crossreactive spike epitopes using patient-derived lymphoblastoid cell lines. At the level of individual TCR clonotypes, the study evaluated whether memory CD4+ T cells crossreact between the spike proteins of SARS-CoV-2 and those of common cold coronaviruses. Samples from three pre-COVID donors and the naive versus memory experiments were sequenced with the Adaptive Biotechnologies TCR-sequencing kit; other data were Illumina-based. A different TCR-beta assay, based on Illumina, was used to sequence expansion assays from other donors in the study.

CD4+ T cells from unexposed donors were collected before the COVID-19 pandemic (2011-2018). After less than 13 days of culture, CD4+ T cells were isolated with the EasySep CD4+ T cell isolation kit. As cell number allowed, CD4+ T cells from unexposed donors were tested for reactivity to SARS-CoV-2 S and N and to four common cold coronavirus spike pools. PBMCs were cultured at under 2.5 million per well in IMDM supplemented with 5% human AB serum and about 9.3 IU/ml IL-2. Half of the culture medium was replaced with fresh IL-2-containing medium on days 3 and 7. Triplicate replicate wells were generally used for each peptide culture condition. The leukapheresis product for the unexposed donors was obtained through commercial purchase. Ficoll-Paque PLUS gradient centrifugation was used to isolate PBMCs from leukapheresis product or whole blood. PBMCs were either cryopreserved at -140 degrees C or used fresh in the expansion assay. The QIAamp Micro DNA Kit was used to extract genomic DNA from the CD4+ T cells.

The receptor library was made with the immunoSEQ multiplex PCR assay. In the paper's pipeline: During preprocessing, nonproductive sequences were discarded, as were any CDR3s that did not begin with C, did not end with F or W, or were shorter than 7 amino acids. Antigen-specific clonotypes were called with the MANAFEST web app, based on expansion relative to reference and other culture wells. A clone was considered positive if significant expansion relative to the reference culture was observed in 2 of 3 replicate wells at an FDR below 0.05. For a clone to be considered positive, significant expansion relative to all other tandem wells and an odds ratio above 5 were also required. After three terminal residues were trimmed from each end, CDR3 homology was quantified as pairwise Levenshtein distance using the stringdist R package. Sourced from immuneACCESS, this table was stored by TCRdb with only in-frame sequences that have V and J called. A share of the clones is absent; for the studies checked, an unresolved V gene accounts for under half, and the remainder has no known explanation. V and J calls and clone size follow that table, whereas D and trimming were derived from the DNA. Across this sample there are 18,000 or so clones, with approximately 80% seen only once. The ten largest account for approximately 19% of the sample.

What the work shows at the level of the full study, not this receptor alone: Around three fifths of donors had memory CD4+ clonotypes that crossrecognized SARS-CoV-2 and at least one common cold coronavirus spike. Pre-pandemic and post-infection samples were not both contributed by any donor, so tracing of the source of pre-existing responses was limited. Crossreactivity analysis was centred on spike protein, so crossreactivity against other viral proteins was not assessed. Significantly weaker SARS-CoV-2-driven expansion was shown by crossreactive clones than by monoreactive clones, consistent with antigenic imprinting. The study was constrained by small numbers of patients and of tested TCRs.

CDR1 GTSNPN and CDR2 SVGIG are derived from the germline V gene (reference sequence). V is cut back by 3 bases and J by 4 bases, with 4 bases in the junction unmatched. The cysteine opens and the phenylalanine closes a CDR3 of 15 amino acids. Only CDR3 DNA remains: 45 bases, in frame from the first base. The rearranged segments are TRBV30 and TRBJ2-1, with 12 central nucleotides matching TRBD2. Sequencing used CD4+ T cells from PBMCs, cultured in vitro. The sequence came from a human donor in good health. The DNA reads as follows: TGTGCCTGGAGCACCGGGACTAGCGGGTACAATGAGCAGTTCTTC. The resulting protein is CAWSTGTSGYNEQFF. Reference TRBV30 and TRBJ2-1 proteins supply the regions before and after the CDR3; the full variable domain is: SQTIHQWPATLVQPVGSPLSLECTVEGTSNPNLYWYRQAAGRGLQLLFYSVGIGQISSEVPQNLSASRPQDRQFILSSKKLLLSDSGFYLCAWSTGTSGYNEQFFGPGTRLTVL.